The 18 T cell receptor beta chains reported below all come from one sample, sequenced in a study of blood T cell repertoires in COVID-19. TCRdb's copy holds only in-frame clones and misses some; the assay was immunoSEQ multiplex PCR. The sample lists 70,000 or so clones, 87% occurring once. Material: peripheral blood. These TCRs come from an elderly woman with active or convalescent COVID-19.

The rearrangement uses TRBV2 and TRBJ1-2, with 12 nucleotides matching TRBD1. This CDR3 is 13 amino acids long. Germline CDR1 SNHLY, CDR2 FYNNEI. With V trimmed by 7 bases and J by 8 bases, 5 bases remained unmatched. DNA of the CDR3: TGTGCCAGCAAATCCGGGACAGGGGGCGGCTACACCTTC. This translates into CASKSGTGGGYTF.

V is TRBV6-6 and J is TRBJ2-7, with TRBD1 matching 9 bases. Germline assignment: CDR1 MNHNY and CDR2 SVGAGI (reference sequence). The CDR3 is 16 residues long. The V gene end was trimmed by 5 bases and the J gene end by 1 base; junction bases not matched to a gene: 9. The DNA for the CDR3 is TGTGCCAGCAGTCAGACTGACAGGGGGTGGTCCTACGAGCAGTACTTC. Its protein product is CASSQTDRGWSYEQYF.

V usage is TRBV4-3 and J usage is TRBJ2-3; D possibly corresponds to TRBD2 (7 bases). The CDR3 consists of 16 residues. V lost 0 bases and J lost 1, with 11 bases in between. The germline V gene encodes CDR1 LGHNA and CDR2 YSLEER. This CDR3 is CASSQDGGAGTDTQYF. DNA of the CDR3: TGCGCCAGCAGCCAAGATGGGGGGGCGGGCACAGATACGCAGTATTTT.

V gene TRBV9 combines with J gene TRBJ2-3; 13 bases fit TRBD2. This CDR3 comprises 17 residues. CDR1 is SGDLS and CDR2 is YYNGEE in the germline V gene. The junction had 3 bases not matched to a gene; V was cut back by 2 bases and J by 0 bases. CDR3 DNA: TGTGCCAGCAGCGTTACTAGCGGGGGGGCTAGCACAGATACGCAGTATTTT. Protein sequence: CASSVTSGGASTDTQYF.

This clone has a handful of counts. This chain uses TRBV11-2 with TRBJ1-2; no reliable D call. Germline V gene data show CDR1 as SGHAT and CDR2 as FQNNGV. V lost 1 base and J 1 base, leaving 7 bases between the germline ends. This CDR3 comprises 14 residues. In DNA form, the CDR3 reads TGTGCCAGCAGCTTAGCCCTTCTTAACTATGGCTACACCTTC. It codes for CASSLALLNYGYTF.

This clone was detected once. This rearrangement joins TRBV19 to TRBJ1-3; no definite D call. V dropped 7 bases and J dropped 4 bases, with 14 bases sitting between them. The CDR3 length is 14 residues. The germline gives CDR1 LNHDA, CDR2 SQIVND (reference sequence). The DNA for the CDR3 is TGTGCCAGTAAAAATGCGGGGTTCGGAAACACCATATATTTT. It yields the protein CASKNAGFGNTIYF.

This chain connects TRBV7-8 to TRBJ2-7; 9 nucleotides agree with TRBD2. The germline V gene has CDR1 SGHVS and CDR2 FQNEAQ. The CDR3 consists of 17 residues. After removal of 4 bases from V and 3 bases from J, the junction contained 13 bases not matched to a gene. This chain's CDR3 is CASSSDAGGPPLYEQYF. The CDR3 coding sequence is TGTGCCAGCAGCTCAGATGCGGGGGGGCCCCCTCTCTACGAGCAGTACTTC.

This chain links TRBV5-4 with TRBJ2-3, with 8 bases identical to TRBD2. J was trimmed by 1 base and V by 5 bases; bases with no gene match: 9. CDR3 size: 16 residues. Germline CDR1 reads SGHNT; CDR2 reads YYREEE (reference sequence). The CDR3 nucleotides are TGTGCCAGCAGGTACGGGGGGGGCACTGGCACAGATACGCAGTATTTT. This encodes CASRYGGGTGTDTQYF.

The V gene is TRBV30, the J gene TRBJ1-6, with a weak D call TRBD1 (6 bases). V dropped 4 bases and J dropped 9 bases, with 19 bases sitting between them. The CDR3 runs 15 residues. Germline V gives CDR1 GTSNPN, CDR2 SVGIG (reference sequence). The CDR3 sequence is CAWTATGTGSSPLHF. CDR3 bases: TGTGCCTGGACCGCGACAGGTACGGGGAGTTCACCCCTCCACTTT.

The rearrangement joins TRBV6-5 to TRBJ2-7, with D possibly being TRBD1 (6 bases). V was shortened by 2 bases and J by 2 bases, with 10 bases between the two germline ends. Germline loops: CDR1 MNHEY, CDR2 SVGAGI. This CDR3 contains 14 residues. The CDR3 loop reads CASSYGGGAYEQYF. As DNA, the CDR3 is TGTGCCAGCAGTTACGGGGGCGGAGCCTACGAGCAGTACTTC.

In its sample, this clone was seen once. J is TRBJ1-1 and V is TRBV30, with a weak D call TRBD1 (6 bases). This CDR3 spans 13 amino acids. CDR1 is GTSNPN, CDR2 SVGIG, per germline (reference sequence). V was shortened by 2 bases and J by 13 bases, with 20 bases between the two germline ends. The CDR3 sequence: CAWSTNHPGQGFF. CDR3 nucleotide sequence: TGTGCCTGGAGTACGAATCACCCGGGACAAGGTTTCTTT.

CDR3 sequence (DNA): TGTGCCAGCAGCTTAGACAGGGGGCTCATGGAGACCCAGTACTTC. Translating gives CASSLDRGLMETQYF. The genes are TRBV7-2 and TRBJ2-5, with TRBD1 identical over 9 bases. This CDR3 has 15 amino acids. Trimming at V came to 1 base and at J to 5 bases, leaving 5 bases not matched to a gene. Germline V gene lookup returns CDR1 SGHTA and CDR2 FQGNSA.

The gene calls are TRBV2 and TRBJ1-5; D is unclear. The length of the CDR3 is 14 residues. V gave up 6 bases and J gave up 0 bases, with 9 bases separating them. Germline CDR1 and CDR2: SNHLY and FYNNEI. The CDR3 loop reads CASSPTYSNQPQHF. The CDR3 DNA is TGTGCCAGCAGCCCCACCTATAGCAATCAGCCCCAGCATTTT.

V and J are TRBV4-3 and TRBJ1-2; D unclear. V gave up 1 base and J gave up 8 bases, with 14 bases separating them. The length of the CDR3 is 14 residues. CDR1 is LGHNA and CDR2 is YSLEER in the germline V gene. CDR3 coding DNA: TGCGCCAGCAGCCAAGTTGGGAGCCCTCGCGGCTACACCTTC. This encodes CASSQVGSPRGYTF.

This clone was seen more than once but under ten times. The rearrangement uses TRBV5-3 and TRBJ1-2, with a possible D match to TRBD1 (5 bases). TRBV5-3 is assigned to the ORF class and has an uncertain function. Trimming removed 0 bases at V and 6 bases at J, with 9 bases between. The length of the CDR3 is 13 residues. The DNA for the CDR3 is TGTGCCAGAAGCTTGGACAGGACCAATGGCTACACCTTC. It specifies CARSLDRTNGYTF.

V usage is TRBV7-2 and J usage is TRBJ2-2; a weak D match, TRBD1 (6 bases). The CDR3 contains 14 residues. The V and J ends lost 1 base and 6 bases respectively, with 9 bases between them. Germline CDR1 is SGHTA and CDR2 is FQGNSA. The CDR3 loop reads CASSLVRGSGELFF. CDR3 DNA: TGTGCCAGCAGCTTAGTGAGGGGGTCCGGGGAGCTGTTTTTT. Together with reference TRBV7-2 and TRBJ2-2, the CDR3 gives the full variable domain: GAGVSQSPSNKVTEKGKDVELRCDPISGHTALYWYRQSLGQGLEFLIYFQGNSAPDKSGLPSDRFSAERTGGSVSTLTIQRTQQEDSAVYLCASSLVRGSGELFFGEGSRLTVL.

The gene calls are TRBV5-4 and TRBJ1-2; D is uncertain. V lost 0 bases and J lost 4, with 10 bases in between. Germline V gene sequence: CDR1 SGHNT, CDR2 YYREEE (reference sequence). The length of the CDR3 is 14 residues. CDR3 region: CASSLARTSYGYTF. DNA of the CDR3: TGTGCCAGCAGCTTGGCCCGGACTAGCTATGGCTACACCTTC.

The chain recombines TRBV6-5 with TRBJ1-1, with a weak D call TRBD1 (6 bases). The CDR3 sequence is 13 residues long. Germline CDR1 is MNHEY and CDR2 is SVGAGI. Trimming took 8 bases from V and 2 from J, leaving 12 bases between them. The CDR3 DNA follows: TGTGCCAGCCGGGACACCGTTAACACTGAAGCTTTCTTT. Its translation: CASRDTVNTEAFF.